These 19 T cell receptor beta chains came from one sample sequenced in a study of blood T cell repertoires in COVID-19. Clones were sequenced by immunoSEQ multiplex PCR, and TCRdb holds only the in-frame ones, with some missing. This table holds around 210,000 clones, almost 90% found once. Material: peripheral blood. The receptors were gathered from a man between 18 and 29 years old with active or convalescent COVID-19.

A few counts support this clone. The gene calls are TRBV5-1 and TRBJ2-3, with 13 bases identical to TRBD2. The CDR3 totals 15 residues. The V gene end was trimmed by 3 bases and the J gene end by 4 bases; junction bases not matched to a gene: 2. Per the germline V gene, CDR1 is SGHRS and CDR2 is YFSETQ. The CDR3 bases are TGCGCCAGCAGCTCCGGACTAGCGGGAGCAGATACGCAGTATTTT. Translating gives CASSSGLAGADTQYF.

As to this clone: One end of the junction does not line up with germline, which may come from a read error. The V gene is TRBV2, the J gene TRBJ1-6, with D possibly being TRBD1 (5 bases). CDR3 length: 13 amino acids. Germline assignment: CDR1 SNHLY and CDR2 FYNNEI. The CDR3: CACREASGSPLHF. The CDR3 nucleotides are TGTGCCTGCAGGGAGGCCTCGGGTTCACCCCTCCACTTT.

The V gene is TRBV18, the J gene TRBJ2-3, with a weak D call TRBD1 (5 bases). The germline V and J ends were trimmed by 2 bases and 7 bases, with 7 bases remaining between them. The CDR3 spans 12 residues. Per the germline V gene, CDR1 is KGHSH and CDR2 is LQKENI. The CDR3 protein is CASSPDSYTQYF. For the CDR3, the DNA is TGTGCCAGCTCACCAGACAGCTATACGCAGTATTTT.

The chain couples TRBV30 to TRBJ2-7; D might be TRBD2 (6 bases). The V gene's germline CDR1 is GTSNPN and CDR2 SVGIG (reference sequence). The CDR3 covers 15 residues. Trimming shortened V by 0 bases and J by 2 bases, and 14 bases separated the two germline ends. This chain's CDR3 is CAWSVGSGGAYEQYF. CDR3 in DNA: TGTGCCTGGAGTGTAGGAAGCGGAGGGGCCTACGAGCAGTACTTC.

In its sample, this clone was seen a few times. The chain recombines TRBV28 with TRBJ1-2; 7 bases fit TRBD1. With 4 bases clipped from V and 4 bases from J, the junction kept 6 bases outside the gene matches. This CDR3 is built from 14 residues. Germline V CDR1 and CDR2: MDHEN, SYDVKM. CDR3 loop: CASSSQTGTYGYTF. DNA for the CDR3: TGTGCCAGCAGTTCCCAGACAGGGACCTATGGCTACACCTTC.

The chain recombines TRBV25-1 with TRBJ2-7; 7 bases align to TRBD1. Germline V CDR1 and CDR2: MGHDK, SYGVNS. The CDR3 totals 15 residues. V lost 4 bases to trimming and J lost 2 bases; unmatched junction nucleotides: 8. CDR3 region: CASSATGTDPYEQYF. The CDR3 DNA reads TGTGCCAGCAGTGCCACCGGGACAGACCCCTACGAGCAGTACTTC.

This clone was seen more than once but under ten times. The gene calls are TRBV18 and TRBJ1-2; 9 positions match TRBD1. J lost 6 bases, V lost 5 bases, and 4 bases had no gene match. The CDR3 loop spans 13 amino acids. Germline CDR1 reads KGHSH; CDR2 reads LQKENI. DNA for the CDR3: TGTGCCAGCTCAGAAGGGACAGGGCATGGCTACACCTTC. Translating gives CASSEGTGHGYTF. Drawing the rest from reference TRBV18 and TRBJ1-2, the complete variable domain is NAGVMQNPRHLVRRRGQEARLRCSPMKGHSHVYWYRQLPEEGLKFMVYLQKENIIDESGMPKERFSAEFPKEGPSILRIQQVVRGDSAAYFCASSEGTGHGYTFGSGTRLTVV.

This chain links TRBV19 with TRBJ2-7, with 13 positions matching TRBD2. V shed 5 bases, J shed 1 base, and the junction held 29 bases outside the gene matches. From germline, CDR1 is LNHDA and CDR2 SQIVND (reference sequence). The CDR3 runs 24 residues. CDR3 residues: CASSPDGYAGAPGLAGVLSYEQYF. CDR3 in DNA: TGTGCCAGTAGTCCGGATGGCTATGCCGGCGCCCCAGGACTAGCGGGGGTCTTATCCTACGAGCAGTACTTC.

The V call is TRBV15, the J call TRBJ1-5, with TRBD1 matching 9 bases. The CDR3 is made up of 14 amino acids. Germline V gene sequence: CDR1 LNHNV, CDR2 YYDKDF (reference sequence). V lost 4 bases to trimming and J lost 6 bases; unmatched junction nucleotides: 4. The CDR3 spells CATSMGQGSQPQHF. DNA for the CDR3: TGTGCCACCAGCATGGGACAGGGATCTCAGCCCCAGCATTTT.

The chain links TRBV7-3 to TRBJ1-2; D unresolved. Between the trimmed V and J ends, which lost 3 bases and 3 bases, there was a span of 8 bases. The CDR3 length is 13 residues. Germline V lookup: CDR1 SGHTA, CDR2 FQGTGA. This CDR3 is CASSFNRDYGYTF. CDR3 DNA sequence: TGTGCCAGCAGCTTCAACAGAGACTATGGCTACACCTTC.

The V call is TRBV19, the J call TRBJ2-7; TRBD1 matches 7 bases. The CDR3 is 14 residues long. The V gene's germline CDR1 is LNHDA and CDR2 SQIVND (reference sequence). V was clipped by 4 bases and J by 4 bases; unmatched bases: 7. DNA of the CDR3: TGTGCCAGTAGTACGCTCGCGACAGGGTACGAGCAGTACTTC. This codes for CASSTLATGYEQYF.

This sequence joins TRBV28 and TRBJ2-1; 11 bases match TRBD2. Germline CDR1 and CDR2: MDHEN and SYDVKM. Germline trimming cut 2 bases from V and 6 bases from J; bases unmatched to any gene: 3. This CDR3 comprises 15 residues. The chain's CDR3 is CASSLLAGGSNEQFF. The CDR3 DNA reads TGTGCCAGCAGTTTACTAGCGGGAGGTTCCAATGAGCAGTTCTTC.

The gene calls are TRBV27 and TRBJ2-5; 11 bases match TRBD1. Germline CDR1 and CDR2: MNHEY and SMNVEV (reference sequence). J was trimmed by 5 bases and V by 4 bases; bases with no gene match: 9. The CDR3 extends over 16 amino acids. This chain's CDR3 is CASSSLRTGGRETQYF. The CDR3 DNA sequence: TGTGCCAGCAGTTCCCTTCGGACAGGGGGCCGGGAGACCCAGTACTTC.

This chain joins TRBV5-6 and TRBJ1-1, with D perhaps TRBD1 (5 bases). The CDR3 covers 14 residues. Germline-derived CDR1 and CDR2 are SGHDT and YYEEEE. Trimming stripped 0 bases from V and 7 bases from J, with 13 bases between. CDR3 sequence reads: CASSLADRIIEAFF. As DNA, the CDR3 is TGTGCCAGCAGCTTGGCCGACAGAATAATTGAAGCTTTCTTT.

This clone was picked up one time. The V call is TRBV5-1, the J call TRBJ1-1; possibly TRBD1 for D (6 bases). V was clipped by 4 bases and J by 4 bases, with 17 bases between them. Germline assignment: CDR1 SGHRS and CDR2 YFSETQ. This CDR3 comprises 15 residues. The CDR3 DNA reads as TGCGCCAGCAGCGCGGACAGTTTGGTAGGCACTGAAGCTTTCTTT. This gives the protein CASSADSLVGTEAFF.

The J gene is TRBJ2-1, the V gene TRBV7-6; weak D call: TRBD2 (5 bases). There are 18 residues in the CDR3. CDR1 is SGHVS, CDR2 FNYEAQ, per germline. V lost 1 base, J lost 2 bases, and 18 bases lay in between. In DNA form, the CDR3 reads TGTGCCAGCAGCTTAGAGATCCCACCGAGGGTCCCCTACAATGAGCAGTTCTTC. Protein product: CASSLEIPPRVPYNEQFF.

The chain recombines TRBV19 with TRBJ1-4; tentatively, D is TRBD1 (5 bases). This CDR3 comprises 14 residues. Trimming left V 3 bases short and J 8 bases short, with 13 bases between. Germline CDR1 LNHDA, CDR2 SQIVND (reference sequence). CDR3 bases: TGTGCCAGTAGTATTAACAGGAGATCAGAAAAACTGTTTTTT. Translated, it gives CASSINRRSEKLFF.

CDR3 coding DNA: TGCAGTGCTAGTAAGAAGCGGGAGACCGAGCAGTACTTC. This gives the protein CSASKKRETEQYF. V is TRBV20-1 and J is TRBJ2-7, with TRBD2 identical over 8 bases. This CDR3 is 13 amino acids long. Germline CDR1 DFQATT, CDR2 SNEGSKA (reference sequence). V was pared by 3 bases and J by 6 bases, with 7 bases of the junction left unmatched.

This clone was detected once. The gene calls are TRBV11-3 and TRBJ1-1; D gene unclear. The germline V gene encodes CDR1 SGHNT and CDR2 YENEEA. Trimming cost V 1 base and J 2 bases, with 8 bases left between them. The CDR3 length is 14 residues. In nucleotides, the CDR3 is TGTGCCAGCAGCTTAGTCGGTCTAAACACTGAAGCTTTCTTT. Translated: CASSLVGLNTEAFF.